A single sample gave rise to the 15 T cell receptor beta chains below, sequenced in a study of human T cells and chemical hapten exposure. One entry per CDR3 protein results from TCRdb running MiXCR on the RACE reads. Among around 330,000 distinct CDR3 sequences listed, approximately 5% were seen once. The time point: pre-sensitization, week 0. The sample's treatment: therapeutic diphenylcyclopropenone sensitization with weekly scalp DPC. Source: whole blood, taken in connection with sensitization to the hapten diphenylcyclopropenone (DPC). The receptors were gathered from a woman under 30 with alopecia areata. Some clones in this sample may be carry-over from other donors' samples.

This clonotype was counted at least ten times. The rearrangement uses TRBV10-3 and TRBJ2-7; no definite D call. The length of the CDR3 is 12 residues. Germline CDR1 reads ENHRY; CDR2 reads SYGVKD. The V end was cut by 2 bases, the J end by 6 bases, with 8 bases between. CDR3 nucleotide sequence: TGTGCCATCAGTGAGCCGCTGAGCGAGCAGTACTTC. As protein: CAISEPLSEQYF.

J is TRBJ1-1 and V is TRBV11-3; 10 bases are shared with TRBD1. This CDR3 is 15 amino acids long. CDR1 SGHNT and CDR2 YENEEA come from the germline V gene. V trimming: 3 bases; J trimming: 6 bases; junction bases outside the gene matches: 7. The CDR3 bases are TGTGCCAGCAGCTTCTCGACAGGGGGCCCGGCTGAAGCTTTCTTT. It codes for CASSFSTGGPAEAFF.

The V gene is TRBV12-3 or TRBV12-4, the J gene TRBJ2-1, with 13 bases identical to TRBD2. V dropped 6 bases and J dropped 6; count of bases not matched to a gene: 8. The CDR3 is 16 residues long. The CDR3 DNA follows: TGTGCCAGCAGCCGGACTAGCGGGGGCCCACGCAATGAGCAGTTCTTC. This codes for CASSRTSGGPRNEQFF.

This clonotype was seen a few times. The rearrangement joins TRBV29-1 to TRBJ2-1; the match to TRBD2 covers 11 bases. The CDR3 is 15 residues long. Germline CDR1 and CDR2: SQVTM and ANQGSEA. V lost 3 bases and J lost 8; bases outside the gene matches: 9. CDR3 sequence: CSVDPSGGHLDEQFF. The CDR3 bases are TGCAGCGTTGATCCTAGCGGGGGGCATTTAGATGAGCAGTTCTTC.

The rearrangement links TRBV11-2 to TRBJ1-1, with 10 positions matching TRBD1. The CDR3 is made up of 16 amino acids. Germline V gene lookup returns CDR1 SGHAT and CDR2 FQNNGV. J was trimmed by 0 bases and V by 5 bases; bases with no gene match: 6. CDR3 protein: CASSPGTGVVNTEAFF. DNA for the CDR3: TGTGCCAGCAGCCCCGGGACAGGGGTGGTGAACACTGAAGCTTTCTTT. Supplemented by reference TRBV11-2 and TRBJ1-1, the full variable domain reads EAGVAQSPRYKIIEKRQSVAFWCNPISGHATLYWYQQILGQGPKLLIQFQNNGVVDDSQLPKDRFSAERLKGVDSTLKIQPAKLEDSAVYLCASSPGTGVVNTEAFFGQGTRLTVV.

The chain recombines TRBV6-1 with TRBJ1-4; D is possibly TRBD1 (5 bases). The germline gives CDR1 MNHNS, CDR2 SASEGT. The CDR3 contains 16 residues. V lost 2 bases, J lost 8 bases, and 18 bases lay in between. The CDR3, as DNA: TGTGCCAGCAGTGAAAATTGGGACCCCGAGGAAGAAAAACTGTTTTTT. Protein product: CASSENWDPEEEKLFF.

Ten or more counts support this clonotype. The rearrangement uses TRBV10-3 and TRBJ1-3; no clear D. The CDR3 is 14 amino acids. CDR1 and CDR2 (germline): ENHRY, SYGVKD. The V end was cut by 6 bases, the J end by 4 bases, with 13 bases between. Here the CDR3 DNA reads TGTGCCATCAGCAATACGTCGGCCGGAAACACCATATATTTT. This codes for CAISNTSAGNTIYF.

This clonotype appeared many times. The chain has TRBV10-3 and TRBJ2-7, with 7 bases aligning to TRBD2. J gave up 1 base and V 7 bases, and 1 base lay outside the gene matches. This CDR3 is 12 amino acids long. CDR1 is ENHRY and CDR2 is SYGVKD in the germline V gene. The CDR3 DNA sequence: TGTGCCATCACCGGGGGGTCCTACGAGCAGTACTTC. Residues: CAITGGSYEQYF.

V is TRBV7-9 and J is TRBJ1-2; 7 nucleotides agree with TRBD1. The germline V gene encodes CDR1 SEHNR and CDR2 FQNEAQ (reference sequence). Trimming cost V 2 bases and J 1 base; bases outside gene matches: 7. The CDR3 runs to 16 residues. This CDR3 reads CASSLSGTEFNYGYTF. CDR3 bases: TGTGCCAGCAGCTTAAGTGGGACAGAATTTAACTATGGCTACACCTTC.

This clonotype occurred many times. V is TRBV11-2 and J is TRBJ2-3; the D call may be TRBD1 or TRBD2 (6 bases each). This CDR3 has 16 residues. Germline V gene lookup returns CDR1 SGHAT and CDR2 FQNNGV. The V end lost 2 bases, the J end lost 5 bases, and 17 bases lay between the germline ends. The CDR3 spells CASSLLFWGAKDTQYF. CDR3 bases: TGTGCCAGCAGCTTATTATTTTGGGGGGCGAAAGATACGCAGTATTTT.

Comments on this clonotype: Its ends do not fully match the called genes, so a read error is possible. The V gene is TRBV6-2 or TRBV6-3, the J gene TRBJ1-2; D is perhaps TRBD1 (6 bases). The CDR3 contains 17 residues. Germline V gives CDR1 MNHEY, CDR2 SVGEGT. CDR3 in amino acids: CVSSLPPPTGWADGYTF. The CDR3 DNA sequence: TGTGTCAGCAGTCTCCCCCCGCCGACAGGTTGGGCAGATGGCTACACCTTC.

This clonotype was observed at least ten times. V and J are TRBV6-6 and TRBJ2-5; TRBD1 aligns across 10 bases. The CDR3 spans 13 residues. Unmatched junction bases numbered 3, after V lost 6 bases and J lost 5 bases. Looked up from germline, CDR1 is MNHNY and CDR2 is SVGAGI (reference sequence). CDR3 DNA sequence: TGTGCCAGCAGGGGGACAGGGGACGAGACCCAGTACTTC. As protein: CASRGTGDETQYF.

This clonotype was counted at least ten times. This chain connects TRBV28 to TRBJ2-7; TRBD1 or TRBD2 may be the D gene (5 bases each). The V gene's germline CDR1 is MDHEN and CDR2 SYDVKM. Trimming took 6 bases from V and 6 from J, leaving 12 bases between them. This CDR3 is 12 amino acids long. Here the CDR3 DNA reads TGTGCCAGCAGCCTGGGGACCTCCGAGCAGTACTTC. Translated, it gives CASSLGTSEQYF.

In its sample, this clonotype was seen many times. The chain couples TRBV11-1 to TRBJ1-1, with 7 bases fitting TRBD1. Trimming removed 3 bases from V and 0 bases from J; junction bases left unmatched: 7. Germline CDR1 reads SGHAT; CDR2 reads FQDESV (reference sequence). This CDR3 has 16 residues. In DNA, the CDR3 is TGTGCCAGCAGCTTGGACGGCGGACAGGTGAACACTGAAGCTTTCTTT. Amino acids: CASSLDGGQVNTEAFF.

This clonotype has ten or more counts. This sequence joins TRBV2 and TRBJ1-4, with D possibly TRBD1 on 5 matching bases. This CDR3 region has 15 residues. Germline V CDR1 and CDR2: SNHLY, FYNNEI. With 4 bases removed from V and 3 bases from J, the gap between germline ends came to 12 bases. The CDR3 loop is CASSGPQEANEKLFF. Written as DNA, the CDR3 is TGTGCCAGCAGTGGGCCACAGGAAGCTAATGAAAAACTGTTTTTT.